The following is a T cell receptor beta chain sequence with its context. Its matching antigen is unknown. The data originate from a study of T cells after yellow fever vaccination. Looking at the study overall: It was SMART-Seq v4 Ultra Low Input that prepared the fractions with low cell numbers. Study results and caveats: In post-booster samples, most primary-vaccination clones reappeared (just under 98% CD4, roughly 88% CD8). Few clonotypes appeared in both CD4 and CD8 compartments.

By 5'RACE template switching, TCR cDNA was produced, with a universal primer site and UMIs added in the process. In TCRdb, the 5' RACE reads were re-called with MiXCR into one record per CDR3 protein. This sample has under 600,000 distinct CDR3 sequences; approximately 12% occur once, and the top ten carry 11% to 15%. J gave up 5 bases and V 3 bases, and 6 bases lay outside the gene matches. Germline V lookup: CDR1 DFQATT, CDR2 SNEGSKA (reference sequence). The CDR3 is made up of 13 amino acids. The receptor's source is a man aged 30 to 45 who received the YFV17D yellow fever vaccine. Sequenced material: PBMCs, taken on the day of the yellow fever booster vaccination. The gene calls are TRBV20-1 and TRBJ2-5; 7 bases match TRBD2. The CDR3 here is CSARRTSSETQYF. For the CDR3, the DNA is TGCAGTGCTAGGCGGACTAGTTCCGAGACCCAGTACTTC.